The entry below describes one TCR beta chain. Antigen unknown. Trimming cost V 2 bases and J 6 bases, with 14 bases left between them. Germline-derived CDR1 and CDR2 are WSHSY and SAAADI. CDR3 length: 15 residues. The sample comes from a study of post-analysis software for immune sequencing data. Notes on the study in general: Strong co-clustering by F measure linked samples that shared a preparation batch. For normalized Chao1 diversity, multiple sclerosis patients scored significantly lower than controls did. With TRBV5-6, TRBV5-1 and TRBV20-1 included, about five TRBV segments were more frequent in patients than in controls.

TCR beta cDNA libraries had unique molecular identifiers. TCRdb processed the PCR reads anew with MiXCR; each CDR3 protein has one entry. Of about 460,000 distinct CDR3 sequences in the sample, over 35% were seen once. This clonotype originated in a girl aged 10 to 17 with multiple sclerosis. The sample taken for sequencing was blood. The chain joins TRBV10-2 to TRBJ1-5, with D perhaps TRBD1 (5 bases). The CDR3 nucleotides are TGCGCCAGCAGTGAGAACCAGGGTGTCGGTCAGCCCCAGCATTTT. Translated: CASSENQGVGQPQHF.